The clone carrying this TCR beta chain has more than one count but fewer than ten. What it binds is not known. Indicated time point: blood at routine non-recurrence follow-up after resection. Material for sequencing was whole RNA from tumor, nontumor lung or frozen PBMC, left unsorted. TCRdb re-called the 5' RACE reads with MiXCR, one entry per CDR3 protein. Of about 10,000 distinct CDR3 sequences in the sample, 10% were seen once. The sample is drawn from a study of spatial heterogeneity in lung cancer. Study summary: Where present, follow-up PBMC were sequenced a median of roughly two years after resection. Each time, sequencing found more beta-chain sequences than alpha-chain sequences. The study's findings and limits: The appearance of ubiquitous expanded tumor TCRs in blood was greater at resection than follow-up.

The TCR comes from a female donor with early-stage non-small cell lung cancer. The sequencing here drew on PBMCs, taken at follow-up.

CDR3 protein: CRTFVGGRPETQYF. The CDR3 DNA follows: TGCAGGACTTTCGTTGGCGGGAGACCAGAGACCCAGTACTTC. The chain joins TRBV20-1 to TRBJ2-5; 7 bases agree with TRBD2. This CDR3 is built from 14 residues. Germline V gene data show CDR1 as DFQATT and CDR2 as SNEGSKA (reference sequence).